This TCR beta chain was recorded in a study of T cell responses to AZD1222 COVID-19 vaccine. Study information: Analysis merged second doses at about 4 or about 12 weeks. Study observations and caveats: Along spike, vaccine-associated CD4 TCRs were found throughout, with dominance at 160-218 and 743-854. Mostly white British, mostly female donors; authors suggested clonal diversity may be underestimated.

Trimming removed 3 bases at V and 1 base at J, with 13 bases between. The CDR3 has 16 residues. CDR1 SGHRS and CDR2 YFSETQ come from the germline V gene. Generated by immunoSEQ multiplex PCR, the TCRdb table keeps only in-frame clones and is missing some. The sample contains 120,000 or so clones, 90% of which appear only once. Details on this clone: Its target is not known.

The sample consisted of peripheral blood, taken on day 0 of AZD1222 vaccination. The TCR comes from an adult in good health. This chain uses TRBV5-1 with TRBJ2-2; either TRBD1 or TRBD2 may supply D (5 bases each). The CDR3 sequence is CASSYSGTVNTGELFF. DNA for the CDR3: TGCGCCAGCAGCTATTCCGGGACCGTGAACACCGGGGAGCTGTTTTTT. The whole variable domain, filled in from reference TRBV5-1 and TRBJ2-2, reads KAGVTQTPRYLIKTRGQQVTLSCSPISGHRSVSWYQQTPGQGLQFLFEYFSETQRNKGNFPGRFSGRQFSNSRSEMNVSTLELGDSALYLCASSYSGTVNTGELFFGEGSRLTVL.